This TCR beta chain appears in the sequencing data of a study of shared clonotypes between healthy human individuals. At the level of the study: The study enrolled two women and a few men aged 18 to 49.

Evenly divided among several immunoSEQ plates was the genomic DNA of each subset. Using immunoSEQ multiplex PCR, the repertoire was profiled, and TCRdb retains in-frame clones only, with some absent. Among some 470,000 clones, 76% were seen once, and the ten largest hold over 10%. Everyone who donated was a Caucasian adult who lived in Nashville, Tennessee. The table lists this clone with a count of one. As yet, its antigen is unknown. Study-level points and caveats: The donor pool, a small one, limited the genetic and exposure-history diversity represented.

V trimming: 4 bases; J trimming: 3 bases; junction bases outside the gene matches: 5. This CDR3 comprises 15 residues. Germline CDR1 reads SQVTM; CDR2 reads ANQGSEA. Sequencing was carried out using PBMCs. This TCR was sampled from a woman aged 40 to 50 in good health. Some clones in this sample may be carry-over from other donors' samples. V and J are TRBV29-1 and TRBJ2-7; 14 bases line up with TRBD2. Written as DNA, the CDR3 is TGCAGCGTTGTCCTGGGACTAGCGGGAGTCTACGAGCAGTACTTC. This translates into CSVVLGLAGVYEQYF.